This T cell receptor beta chain stems from a study of shared clonotypes between healthy human individuals. Repertoires were generated with immunoSEQ multiplex PCR, while TCRdb's copy carries only in-frame clones and drops some. The sample contains hundreds of thousands of clones, 90% to 95% of which appear only once. CD45RO-negative, CCR7-positively selected cells formed the naive CD8 fraction, excluding terminally differentiated effector memory CD45RA+ cells. Germline V gene data show CDR1 as MDHEN and CDR2 as SYDVKM. This CDR3 comprises 14 residues. V was cut by 5 bases and J by 10 bases, with 21 bases left in between. This clone was seen once.

The J gene is TRBJ2-7, the V gene TRBV28; TRBD1 is a possible D gene (6 bases). The specimen sequenced was naive CD8+ T cells sorted from blood. The receptor comes from a man aged 30 to 39 in good health. CDR3 amino acids: CASSPSRGTPEQYF. CDR3 DNA sequence: TGTGCCAGCAGTCCCTCCAGGGGAACGCCAGAACAGTACTTC.